This T cell receptor (beta chain) comes out of a study of HIV-infected children after antiretroviral therapy interruption. Study-wide points: Naive CD4+ sequences overlapped less between time points once interruption began.

This clonotype was seen many times. Its cognate antigen is unknown. Treatment noted: PENTA 11 planned treatment interruption arm or continuous ART arm. Naive CD4+ CD45RA+ CD45RO- T cells were FACS-sorted from thawed PBMCs. V lost 1 base, J lost 0 bases, and 7 bases stayed unmatched. Per the germline V gene, CDR1 is SGHRS and CDR2 is YFSETQ. The CDR3 is 17 residues long. RNA-based 3' RACE libraries used unique molecular identifiers. TCRdb ran MiXCR on the 3' RACE reads and lists one entry per CDR3 protein. The table has tens of thousands of distinct CDR3 sequences, around 4.5% seen once; the top ten hold approximately 0.67%.

The sequence came from a pool of human donors with HIV. V gene TRBV5-1 combines with J gene TRBJ2-1; 7 nucleotides align to TRBD2. The sequenced sample was CD45RA+ CD4+ T cells from PBMCs, pooled from several time points, obtained from a donor given antiretroviral therapy, either interrupted or continuous. Noted subset: naive CD4+ CD45RA+ CD45RO- T cells. CDR3 nucleotides: TGCGCCAGCAGCTTGTCGACTAGCAAAAGCTCCTACAATGAGCAGTTCTTC. It translates to CASSLSTSKSSYNEQFF.